This T cell receptor (beta chain) came from a study of T cell responses to AZD1222 COVID-19 vaccine. The wider study: Both about-4-week and about-12-week second-dose recipients were combined. Findings of the study overall: Per reports, nearly half of all spike-specific TCRs target regions that are unmutated in variants.

Method: immunoSEQ multiplex PCR; TCRdb's copy keeps in-frame clones and lacks some. This table holds about 160,000 clones, about 89% found once. This clone was observed a handful of times. Its antigen is unidentified. V shed 0 bases and J shed 4 bases, with 13 bases lying between them. The germline V gene has CDR1 SGDLS and CDR2 YYNGEE. This CDR3 has 15 amino acids. This clonotype was obtained from an adult in good health. The genes are TRBV9 and TRBJ2-5, with no clear D. Sequences were derived from peripheral blood, sampled on day 0 of AZD1222 vaccination. CDR3 nucleotides: TGTGCCAGCAGCGTAGGGATCGAATTGGGAGAGACCCAGTACTTC. This sequence encodes CASSVGIELGETQYF.